The TCR beta chain described here comes from a study of CD8+CD57+ T cells in acquired aplastic anemia. Profiles of TCR beta VDJ and CDR3 were generated from a genomic DNA template. Each CDR3 protein is one row after TCRdb ran MiXCR on the reads. The sample yields around 170,000 distinct CDR3 sequences, roughly half seen once. There are many counts of this clonotype. The antigen is not known. For sequencing, patients were chosen who had shown expansion of CD8+CD57+ cells by flow cytometry. General observations from the study: For CD8+ Simpson's diversity, patients and controls showed no significant difference.

Germline lookup yields CDR1 MGHRA and CDR2 YSYEKL. The CDR3 sequence is 15 residues long. V shed 0 bases and J 3 bases; nucleotides not matched to a gene: 3. The sample comprised sorted CD4+, CD8+, or CD8+CD57+ T cells (not recorded which) from PBMCs. The sequence derives from a human donor with aplastic anemia. The rearrangement joins TRBV4-1 to TRBJ2-3, with 7 bases that match TRBD2. CDR3 amino acids: CASSQDLGGTDTQYF. CDR3 bases: TGCGCCAGCAGCCAAGATCTGGGAGGGACAGATACGCAGTATTTT.